The T cell receptor (beta chain) described here comes from a study of control samples from healthy donors and cancer patients. Some clones are missing from TCRdb's copy, which holds only in-frame ones; the method was immunoSEQ multiplex PCR. This sample yields around 90,000 clones, of which about 89% are seen a single time; approximately 21% belongs to the top ten. With 5 bases clipped from V and 3 bases from J, the junction kept 4 bases outside the gene matches. This CDR3 region has 14 residues. Germline lookup yields CDR1 SEHNR and CDR2 FQNEAQ (reference sequence). The TCR originated in a man aged 25 to 45 in good health. V usage is TRBV7-9 and J usage is TRBJ2-5; 9 nucleotides align to TRBD1. Sequencing was carried out using blood. CDR3 region: CASSIGTGKETQYF. The CDR3 nucleotides are TGTGCCAGCAGCATCGGGACAGGGAAAGAGACCCAGTACTTC.